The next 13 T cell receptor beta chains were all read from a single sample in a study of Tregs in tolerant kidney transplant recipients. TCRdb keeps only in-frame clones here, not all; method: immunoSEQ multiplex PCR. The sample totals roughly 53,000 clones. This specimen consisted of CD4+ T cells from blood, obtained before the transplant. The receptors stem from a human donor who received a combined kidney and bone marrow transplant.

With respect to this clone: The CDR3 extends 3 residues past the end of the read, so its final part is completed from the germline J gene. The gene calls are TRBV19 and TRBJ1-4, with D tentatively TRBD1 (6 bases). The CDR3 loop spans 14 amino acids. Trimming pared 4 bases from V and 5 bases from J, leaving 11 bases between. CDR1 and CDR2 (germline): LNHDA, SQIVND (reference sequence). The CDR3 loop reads CASSRTASNEKLFF. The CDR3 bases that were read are TGTGCCAGTAGTAGGACAGCAAGCAATGAAAAA.

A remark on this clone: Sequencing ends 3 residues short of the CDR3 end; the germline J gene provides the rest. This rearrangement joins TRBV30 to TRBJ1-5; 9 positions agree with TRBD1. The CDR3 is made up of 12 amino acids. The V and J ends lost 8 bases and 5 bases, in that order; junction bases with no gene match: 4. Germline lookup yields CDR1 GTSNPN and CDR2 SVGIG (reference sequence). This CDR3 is CATGTGYQPQHF. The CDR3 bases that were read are TGTGCCACAGGGACAGGGTATCAGCCC.

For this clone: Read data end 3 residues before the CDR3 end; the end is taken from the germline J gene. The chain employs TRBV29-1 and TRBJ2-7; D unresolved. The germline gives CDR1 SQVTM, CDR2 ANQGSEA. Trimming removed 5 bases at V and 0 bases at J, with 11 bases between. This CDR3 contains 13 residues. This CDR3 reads CSVPASHSYEQYF. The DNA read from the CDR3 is TGCAGCGTTCCCGCGAGTCACTCCTACGAG.

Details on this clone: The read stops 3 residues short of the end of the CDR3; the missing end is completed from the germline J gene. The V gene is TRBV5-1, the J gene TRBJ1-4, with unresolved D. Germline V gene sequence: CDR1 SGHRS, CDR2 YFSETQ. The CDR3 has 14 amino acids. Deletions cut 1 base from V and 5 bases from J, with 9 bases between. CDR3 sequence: CASSLSVSNEKLFF. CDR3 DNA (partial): TGCGCCAGCAGCTTGTCCGTTTCGAATGAAAAA.

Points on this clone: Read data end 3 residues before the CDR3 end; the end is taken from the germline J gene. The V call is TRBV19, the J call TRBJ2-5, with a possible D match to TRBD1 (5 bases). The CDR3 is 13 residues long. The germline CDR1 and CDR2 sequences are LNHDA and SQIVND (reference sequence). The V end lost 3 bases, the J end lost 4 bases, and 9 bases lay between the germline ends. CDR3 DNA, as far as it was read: TGTGCCAGTAGTATGGGGCAGCTAGAGACC. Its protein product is CASSMGQLET. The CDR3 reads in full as CASSMGQLETQYF. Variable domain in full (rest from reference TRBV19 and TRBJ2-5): DGGITQSPKYLFRKEGQNVTLSCEQNLNHDAMYWYRQDPGQGLRLIYYSQIVNDFQKGDIAEGYSVSREKKESFPLTVTSAQKNPTAFYLCASSMGQLETQYFGPGTRLLVL.

The DNA read from the CDR3 is TGTGCCAGCAGGCGGGTAGCGGGGGGGCTTGGTGAG. This translates into CASRRVAGGLGE. The entire CDR3 reads CASRRVAGGLGEQFF. V gene TRBV6-2 or TRBV6-3 combines with J gene TRBJ2-1; 11 bases match TRBD2. The CDR3 goes on 3 residues after the read ends, and that part is filled in from the germline J gene. The CDR3 contains 15 residues. Germline CDR1 and CDR2: MNHEY and SVGEGT. The V and J ends lost 6 bases and 9 bases, in that order; junction bases with no gene match: 10.

CDR3 protein: CASSLERGYTEAFF. The covered CDR3 bases are TGCGCCAGCAGCTTGGAACGGGGGTACACTGAA. The chain links TRBV5-1 to TRBJ1-1; tentatively, D is TRBD1 (5 bases). The read terminates 3 residues ahead of where the CDR3 ends, so the germline J gene completes it. CDR1 is SGHRS, CDR2 YFSETQ, per germline. CDR3 length: 14 amino acids. The V gene lost 0 bases and the J gene lost 3 bases, with 9 bases spanning the gap.

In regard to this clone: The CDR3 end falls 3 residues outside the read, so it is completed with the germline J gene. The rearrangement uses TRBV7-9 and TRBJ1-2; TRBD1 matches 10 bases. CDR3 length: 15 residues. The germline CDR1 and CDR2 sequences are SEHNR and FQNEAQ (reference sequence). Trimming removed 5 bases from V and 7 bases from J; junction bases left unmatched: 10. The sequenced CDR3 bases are TGTGCCAGCAGCCCGGGGACAGGGGAGACGTCTGGC. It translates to CASSPGTGETSG. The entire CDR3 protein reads CASSPGTGETSGYTF.

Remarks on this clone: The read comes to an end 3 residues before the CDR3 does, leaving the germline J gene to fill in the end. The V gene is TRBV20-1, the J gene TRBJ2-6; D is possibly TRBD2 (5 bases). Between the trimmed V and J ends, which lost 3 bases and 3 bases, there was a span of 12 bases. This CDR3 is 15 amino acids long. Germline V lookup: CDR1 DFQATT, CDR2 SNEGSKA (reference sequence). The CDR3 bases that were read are TGCAGTGCTAGGACCTTACTAGATGGGGCCAACGTC. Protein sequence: CSARTLLDGANV. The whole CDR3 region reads CSARTLLDGANVLTF.

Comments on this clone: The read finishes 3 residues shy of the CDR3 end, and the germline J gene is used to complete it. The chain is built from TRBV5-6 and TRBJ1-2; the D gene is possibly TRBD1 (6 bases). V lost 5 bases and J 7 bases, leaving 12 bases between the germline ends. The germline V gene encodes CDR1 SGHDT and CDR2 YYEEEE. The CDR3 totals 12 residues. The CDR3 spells CASRMPRGGYTF. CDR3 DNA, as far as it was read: TGTGCCAGCAGGATGCCCAGGGGTGGC. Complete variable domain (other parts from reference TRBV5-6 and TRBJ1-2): DAGVTQSPTHLIKTRGQQVTLRCSPKSGHDTVSWYQQALGQGPQFIFQYYEEEERQRGNFPDRFSGHQFPNYSSELNVNALLLGDSALYLCASRMPRGGYTFGSGTRLTVV.

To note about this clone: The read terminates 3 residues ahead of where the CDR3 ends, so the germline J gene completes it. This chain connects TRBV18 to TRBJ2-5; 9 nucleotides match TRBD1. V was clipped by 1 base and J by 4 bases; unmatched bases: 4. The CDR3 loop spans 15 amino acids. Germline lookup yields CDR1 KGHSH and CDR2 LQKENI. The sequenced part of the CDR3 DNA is TGTGCCAGCTCACCACGACCGGGACAGGGAGAGACC. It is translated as CASSPRPGQGET. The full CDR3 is CASSPRPGQGETQYF. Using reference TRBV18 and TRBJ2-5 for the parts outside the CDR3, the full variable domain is NAGVMQNPRHLVRRRGQEARLRCSPMKGHSHVYWYRQLPEEGLKFMVYLQKENIIDESGMPKERFSAEFPKEGPSILRIQQVVRGDSAAYFCASSPRPGQGETQYFGPGTRLLVL.

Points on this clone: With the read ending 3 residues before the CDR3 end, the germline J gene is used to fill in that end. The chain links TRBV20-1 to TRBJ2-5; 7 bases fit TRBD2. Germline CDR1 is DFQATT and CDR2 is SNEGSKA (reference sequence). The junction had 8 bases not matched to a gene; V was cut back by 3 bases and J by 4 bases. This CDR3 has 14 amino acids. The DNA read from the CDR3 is TGCAGTGCTAGGGTGGCGGGAGTGAGAGAGACC. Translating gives CSARVAGVRET. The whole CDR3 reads CSARVAGVRETQYF.

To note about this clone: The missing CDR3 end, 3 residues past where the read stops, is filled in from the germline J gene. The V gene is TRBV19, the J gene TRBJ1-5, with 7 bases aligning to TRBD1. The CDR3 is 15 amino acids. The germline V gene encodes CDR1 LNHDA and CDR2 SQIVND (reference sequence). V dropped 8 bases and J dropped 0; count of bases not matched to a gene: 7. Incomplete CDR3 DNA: TGTGCCAGTTTACCGGGACAGCATAGCAATCAGCCC. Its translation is CASLPGQHSNQP. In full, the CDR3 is CASLPGQHSNQPQHF.